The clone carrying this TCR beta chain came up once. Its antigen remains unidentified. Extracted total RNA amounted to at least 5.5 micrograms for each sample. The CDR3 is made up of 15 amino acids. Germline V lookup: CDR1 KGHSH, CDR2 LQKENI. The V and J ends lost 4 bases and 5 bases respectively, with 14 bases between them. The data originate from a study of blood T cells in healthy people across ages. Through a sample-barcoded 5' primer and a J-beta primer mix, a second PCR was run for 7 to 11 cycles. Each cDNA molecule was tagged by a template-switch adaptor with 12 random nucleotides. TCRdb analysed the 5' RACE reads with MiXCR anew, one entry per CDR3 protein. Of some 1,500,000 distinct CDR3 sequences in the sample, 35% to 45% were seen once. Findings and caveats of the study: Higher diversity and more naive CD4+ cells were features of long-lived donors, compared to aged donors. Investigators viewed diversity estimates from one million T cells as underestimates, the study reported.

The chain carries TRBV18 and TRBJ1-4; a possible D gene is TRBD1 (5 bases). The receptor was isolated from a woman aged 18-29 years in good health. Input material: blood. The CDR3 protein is CASSQRQGFNEKLFF. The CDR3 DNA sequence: TGTGCCAGCTCACAGCGGCAGGGCTTCAATGAAAAACTGTTTTTT.